The clone carrying this T cell receptor beta chain was counted a few times. Every one of the patients relapsed after autologous stem cell transplantation (brentuximab vedotin exposure was variable). The CDR3 is 14 residues long. V was pared by 1 base and J by 4 bases, with 10 bases between. Germline lookup yields CDR1 SGHDN and CDR2 FVKESK. The data originate from a study of PD-1 blockade in classical Hodgkin lymphoma. Sequencing used immunoSEQ multiplex PCR; TCRdb keeps in-frame clones, though not all of them. The sample yields under 45,000 clones, 76% seen once. This TCR was sampled from a human donor with classical Hodgkin lymphoma. This chain links TRBV14 with TRBJ1-1; D is ambiguous. The sample was peripheral blood mononuclear cells (PBMCs), taken at baseline. The CDR3 here is CASSQGWGVTEAFF. CDR3 DNA: TGTGCCAGCAGCCAAGGTTGGGGAGTCACTGAAGCTTTCTTT.